The 18 T cell receptor beta chains below all came from one sample that was sequenced in a study of blood T cells in healthy people across ages. The use of a sample-barcoded 5' primer and a J-beta primer mix characterized a second PCR of roughly 7 to 11 cycles. TCRdb analysed the 5' RACE reads with MiXCR anew, one entry per CDR3 protein. Of about 1.4 million distinct CDR3 sequences in the sample, roughly 64% were seen once. Sequencing was carried out using blood. The receptors shown here come from a young man in good health.

The V gene is TRBV27, the J gene TRBJ1-6, with D unresolved. The length of the CDR3 is 15 residues. CDR1 and CDR2 (germline): MNHEY, SMNVEV (reference sequence). Trimming removed 7 bases at V and 4 bases at J, with 14 bases between. The CDR3 here is CASKGPGRYNSPLHF. The DNA of the CDR3 is TGTGCCAGCAAAGGCCCGGGGAGATATAATTCACCCCTCCACTTT.

This chain joins TRBV11-2 and TRBJ2-1; D possibly corresponds to TRBD1 (5 bases). The V and J ends lost 1 base and 8 bases respectively, with 21 bases between them. Germline CDR1 reads SGHAT; CDR2 reads FQNNGV. There are 17 residues in the CDR3. The CDR3 loop reads CASSLGLLDSTTDEQFF. The CDR3 coding sequence is TGTGCCAGCAGCTTAGGGCTGCTAGACAGCACTACAGATGAGCAGTTCTTC.

This clonotype was observed once. The chain has TRBV24-1 and TRBJ2-2; D call uncertain. The CDR3 loop spans 13 amino acids. With 1 base removed from V and 11 bases from J, the gap between germline ends came to 10 bases. Germline V gene lookup returns CDR1 KGHDR and CDR2 SFDVKD. The chain's CDR3 is CATSDFNFGELFF. Here the CDR3 DNA reads TGTGCCACCAGTGATTTCAATTTCGGAGAGCTGTTTTTT.

Remarks on this clonotype: The junction departs from germline at one end; a sequencing error may be responsible. This rearrangement joins TRBV20-1 to TRBJ2-2; possibly TRBD2 for D (5 bases). Germline V lookup: CDR1 DFQATT, CDR2 SNEGSKA (reference sequence). This CDR3 has 13 amino acids. The CDR3 here is CSAGSPLTGVLFF. In nucleotides, the CDR3 is TGCAGTGCTGGAAGTCCTCTCACCGGGGTGCTGTTTTTT.

In its sample, this clonotype was seen a few times. The chain recombines TRBV4-1 with TRBJ2-7, with 13 bases aligning to TRBD2. CDR1 is MGHRA, CDR2 YSYEKL, per germline. CDR3 length: 17 residues. Germline trimming cut 3 bases from V and 2 bases from J; bases unmatched to any gene: 7. CDR3 in amino acids: CASSQESGLAGPYEQYF. The CDR3 nucleotides read TGCGCCAGCAGCCAGGAGTCGGGACTAGCGGGGCCCTACGAGCAGTACTTC.

The V call is TRBV5-1, the J call TRBJ2-3; 9 bases are a match to TRBD1. Germline V lookup: CDR1 SGHRS, CDR2 YFSETQ. This CDR3 spans 15 amino acids. J lost 6 bases, V lost 7 bases, and 12 bases had no gene match. The CDR3 DNA reads TGCGCCAGCGCCTTACCGGACAGGGGAGAGGATACGCAGTATTTT. It is translated as CASALPDRGEDTQYF. The full variable domain, completed using reference TRBV5-1 and TRBJ2-3, is KAGVTQTPRYLIKTRGQQVTLSCSPISGHRSVSWYQQTPGQGLQFLFEYFSETQRNKGNFPGRFSGRQFSNSRSEMNVSTLELGDSALYLCASALPDRGEDTQYFGPGTRLTVL.

This clonotype has more than one count but fewer than ten. The chain carries TRBV29-1 and TRBJ1-2; 8 nucleotides match TRBD1. Germline V lookup: CDR1 SQVTM, CDR2 ANQGSEA. J lost 7 bases, V lost 4 bases, and 5 bases had no gene match. The CDR3 totals 12 residues. The CDR3 DNA reads as TGCAGCGTTGGACAGGGGCTGGGTGGCTACACCTTC. Translated, it gives CSVGQGLGGYTF.

The chain recombines TRBV6-5 with TRBJ2-5; TRBD1 matches at 8 bases. Germline lookup yields CDR1 MNHEY and CDR2 SVGAGI. V shed 6 bases, J shed 7 bases, and the junction held 1 base outside the gene matches. This CDR3 has 11 amino acids. This chain's CDR3 is CASSGQGTQYF. Here the CDR3 DNA reads TGTGCCAGCAGCGGACAGGGGACCCAGTACTTC.

The genes are TRBV10-3 and TRBJ2-3; 10 nucleotides align to TRBD2. Germline lookup yields CDR1 ENHRY and CDR2 SYGVKD. The junction had 6 bases not matched to a gene; V was cut back by 6 bases and J by 0 bases. This CDR3 spans 16 amino acids. CDR3 bases: TGTGCCATCAGGATGACTAGCGGGTCAAGCACAGATACGCAGTATTTT. Amino acid sequence: CAIRMTSGSSTDTQYF.

The V gene is TRBV6-2 or TRBV6-3, the J gene TRBJ1-1; TRBD1 is a possible D gene (5 bases). The V and J ends lost 3 bases and 5 bases respectively, with 10 bases between them. The germline V gene encodes CDR1 MNHEY and CDR2 SVGEGT. The CDR3 runs to 13 residues. This CDR3 is CASSYFRGTEAFF. CDR3 bases: TGTGCCAGCAGTTATTTTCGGGGGACTGAAGCTTTCTTT.

For the CDR3, the DNA is TGTGCCAGCAGCCAAGAAGGGTCCAGCGGGTCGTACAATGAGCAGTTCTTC. This codes for CASSQEGSSGSYNEQFF. The chain carries TRBV3-1 and TRBJ2-7; D possibly corresponds to TRBD2 (6 bases). The J call could be wrong; TRBJ2-1 is a better fit for the DNA end. The CDR3 is 17 residues long. Germline-derived CDR1 and CDR2 are LGHDT and YNNKEL (reference sequence).

This clonotype appeared a few times. The genes are TRBV6-5 and TRBJ2-7; perhaps TRBD2 as D (5 bases). Trimming shortened V by 5 bases and J by 1 base, and 15 bases separated the two germline ends. CDR3 size: 15 residues. Germline values: CDR1 MNHEY, CDR2 SVGAGI. CDR3 region: CASSISVLGSYEQYF. The CDR3 nucleotides are TGTGCCAGCAGTATTAGCGTCTTAGGGTCCTACGAGCAGTACTTC.

This chain connects TRBV29-1 to TRBJ2-1; maybe TRBD1 (5 bases). This CDR3 is 13 amino acids long. Germline CDR1 SQVTM, CDR2 ANQGSEA. V was cut by 7 bases and J by 10 bases, with 20 bases left in between. The DNA of the CDR3 is TGCAGCGCTACTAATCAGGGTCGGCGGGAGCAGTTCTTC. Translating gives CSATNQGRREQFF.

This clonotype was detected many times. The rearrangement uses TRBV3-1 and TRBJ2-3, with 10 bases lining up with TRBD2. Trimming took 1 base from V and 1 from J; bases not matched to a gene: 5. Germline V lookup: CDR1 LGHDT, CDR2 YNNKEL (reference sequence). The CDR3 consists of 17 residues. CDR3 region: CASSQAHSGGGTDTQYF. CDR3 in DNA: TGTGCCAGCAGCCAAGCGCACAGCGGGGGGGGCACAGATACGCAGTATTTT.

V gene TRBV4-1 combines with J gene TRBJ1-4; the D gene is possibly TRBD1 (6 bases). CDR3 length: 14 amino acids. The V gene lost 6 bases and the J gene lost 3 bases, with 11 bases spanning the gap. Germline V gene lookup returns CDR1 MGHRA and CDR2 YSYEKL. Here the CDR3 reads CASRTPGANEKLFF. In nucleotides, the CDR3 is TGCGCCAGCAGGACGCCAGGGGCTAATGAAAAACTGTTTTTT.

This chain uses TRBV20-1 with TRBJ2-1, with 9 bases aligning to TRBD2. The V segment lost 6 bases and the J segment 0 bases; nucleotides outside the gene matches: 12. The CDR3 is 17 residues long. CDR1 is DFQATT, CDR2 SNEGSKA, per germline (reference sequence). The CDR3 sequence is CSATQAGGRNSYNEQFF. For the CDR3, the DNA is TGCAGTGCCACCCAAGCGGGGGGCCGAAACTCCTACAATGAGCAGTTCTTC.

The V and J genes are TRBV20-1 and TRBJ1-5; D uncertain. CDR1 is DFQATT, CDR2 SNEGSKA, per germline (reference sequence). V was trimmed by 0 bases and J by 7 bases, leaving 7 bases between them. The CDR3 spans 12 residues. The CDR3 spells CSAREGFQPQHF. The CDR3 DNA reads TGCAGTGCTAGAGAGGGTTTCCAGCCCCAGCATTTT.

The chain employs TRBV7-2 and TRBJ2-1; 7 nucleotides agree with TRBD1. CDR1 and CDR2 from the germline V gene are SGHTA and FQGNSA. Trimming at V came to 5 bases and at J to 13 bases, leaving 11 bases not matched to a gene. This CDR3 contains 13 residues. The CDR3 is CASSPDRDMPQFF. CDR3 coding DNA: TGTGCCAGCAGCCCCGACAGGGATATGCCCCAGTTCTTC.